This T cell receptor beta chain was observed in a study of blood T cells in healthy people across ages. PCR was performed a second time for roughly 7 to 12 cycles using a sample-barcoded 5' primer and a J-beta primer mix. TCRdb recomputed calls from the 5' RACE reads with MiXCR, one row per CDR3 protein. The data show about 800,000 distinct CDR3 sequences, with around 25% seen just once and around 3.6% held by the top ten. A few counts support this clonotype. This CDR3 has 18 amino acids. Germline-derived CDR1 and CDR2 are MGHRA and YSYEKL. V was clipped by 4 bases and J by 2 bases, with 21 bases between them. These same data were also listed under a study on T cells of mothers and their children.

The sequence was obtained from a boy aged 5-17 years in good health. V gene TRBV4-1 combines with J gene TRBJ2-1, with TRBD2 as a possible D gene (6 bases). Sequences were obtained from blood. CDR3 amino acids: CASSLYPIAVKTYNEQFF. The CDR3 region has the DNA TGCGCCAGCAGCCTCTACCCAATAGCGGTCAAGACCTACAATGAGCAGTTCTTC.